This T cell receptor beta chain was captured in a study of blood T cell repertoires in COVID-19. Study-wide context: The analysed material was cDNA or gDNA that came from T cells, B-cell-depleted T cells, or PBMCs.

TCRdb keeps only in-frame clones here, not all; method: immunoSEQ multiplex PCR. The data contain around 300,000 clones, 88% of them seen just once; the ten biggest clones take up about 3%. Unmatched junction bases numbered 1, after V lost 0 bases and J lost 2 bases. The CDR3 has 15 amino acids. Germline lookup yields CDR1 KGHSH and CDR2 LQKENI. The specimen was PBMCs or T cells enriched from blood (not recorded which). The receptor was isolated from a woman aged 45-65 years who had recovered from COVID-19. J is TRBJ1-3 and V is TRBV18; 7 bases map to TRBD1. The CDR3 spells CASSPPGTAGNTIYF. CDR3 in DNA: TGTGCCAGCTCACCACCCGGGACAGCTGGAAACACCATATATTTT.